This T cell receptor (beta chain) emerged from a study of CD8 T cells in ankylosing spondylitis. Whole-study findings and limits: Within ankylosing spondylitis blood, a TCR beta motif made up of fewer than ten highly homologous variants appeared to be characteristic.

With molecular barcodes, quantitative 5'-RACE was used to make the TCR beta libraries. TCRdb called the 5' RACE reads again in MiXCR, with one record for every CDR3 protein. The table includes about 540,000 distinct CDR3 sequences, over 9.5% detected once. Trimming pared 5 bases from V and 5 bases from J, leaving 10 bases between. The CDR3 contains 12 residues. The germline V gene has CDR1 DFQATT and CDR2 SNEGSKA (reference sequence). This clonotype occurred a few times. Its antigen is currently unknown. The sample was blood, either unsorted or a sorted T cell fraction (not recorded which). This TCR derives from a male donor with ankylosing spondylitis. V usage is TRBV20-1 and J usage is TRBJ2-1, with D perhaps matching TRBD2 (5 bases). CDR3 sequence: CSAAPGNNEQFF. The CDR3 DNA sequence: TGCAGTGCTGCACCGGGAAACAATGAGCAGTTCTTC.